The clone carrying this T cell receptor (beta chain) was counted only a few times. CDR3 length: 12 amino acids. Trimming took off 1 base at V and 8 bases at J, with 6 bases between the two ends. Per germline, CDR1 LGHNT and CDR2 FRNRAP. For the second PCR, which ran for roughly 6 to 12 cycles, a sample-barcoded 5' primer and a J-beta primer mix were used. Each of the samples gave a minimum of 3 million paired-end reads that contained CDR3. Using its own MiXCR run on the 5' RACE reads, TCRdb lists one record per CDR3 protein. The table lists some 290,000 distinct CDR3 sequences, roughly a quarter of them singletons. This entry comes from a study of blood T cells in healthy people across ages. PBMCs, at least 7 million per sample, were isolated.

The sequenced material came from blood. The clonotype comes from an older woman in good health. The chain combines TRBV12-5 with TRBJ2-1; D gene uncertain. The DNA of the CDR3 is TGTGCTAGTGGTTTGGGGTGGGATGAGCAGTTCTTC. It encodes CASGLGWDEQFF.